This TCR beta chain was identified in a study of shared clonotypes between healthy human individuals. Study context: Plates per donor: three CD4 naive, three CD4 memory, two CD8 naive, one CD8 memory.

Germline V CDR1 and CDR2: MDHEN, SYDVKM. The CDR3 has 16 residues. J lost 1 base, V lost 6 bases, and 11 bases had no gene match. Produced via immunoSEQ multiplex PCR; TCRdb's table is partial and in-frame only. The table records around 990,000 clones, roughly 80% of them present only once. Investigators divided CD4+ cells into CD45RA+ naive and CD45RA-negative memory subsets. V and J are TRBV28 and TRBJ1-1, with 7 bases identical to TRBD1. This sequence was found in a man aged 18 to 30 in good health. Some clones in this sample may be carry-over from other donors' samples. The sequenced sample was memory CD4+ T cells from PBMCs. Sample subset: CD45RA-negative fraction. CDR3 sequence (DNA): TGTGCCAGCAGACGGAAGACAGGGACAAGGAACACTGAAGCTTTCTTT. This codes for CASRRKTGTRNTEAFF.